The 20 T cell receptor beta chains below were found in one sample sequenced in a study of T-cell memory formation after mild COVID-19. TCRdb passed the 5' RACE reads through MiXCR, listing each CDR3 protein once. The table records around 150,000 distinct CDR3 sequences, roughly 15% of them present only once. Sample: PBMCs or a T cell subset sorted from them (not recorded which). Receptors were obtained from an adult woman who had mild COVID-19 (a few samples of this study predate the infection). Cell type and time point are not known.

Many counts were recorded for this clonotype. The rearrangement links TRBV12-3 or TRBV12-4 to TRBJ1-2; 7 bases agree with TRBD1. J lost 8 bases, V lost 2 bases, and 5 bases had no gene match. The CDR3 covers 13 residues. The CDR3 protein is CASSLPTGSGYTF. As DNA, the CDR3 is TGTGCCAGCAGTTTACCGACAGGGAGCGGCTACACCTTC.

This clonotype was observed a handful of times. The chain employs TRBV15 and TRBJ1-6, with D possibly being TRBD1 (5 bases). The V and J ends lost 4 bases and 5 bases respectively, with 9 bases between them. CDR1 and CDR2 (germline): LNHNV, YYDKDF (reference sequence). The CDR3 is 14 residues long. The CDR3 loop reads CATSNRRNNSPLHF. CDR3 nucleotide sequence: TGTGCCACCAGCAACAGGCGAAATAATTCACCCCTCCACTTT.

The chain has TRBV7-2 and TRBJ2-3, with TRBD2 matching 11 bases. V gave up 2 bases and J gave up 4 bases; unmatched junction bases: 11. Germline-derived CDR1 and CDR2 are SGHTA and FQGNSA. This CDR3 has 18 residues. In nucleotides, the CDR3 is TGTGCCAGCAGCTTAATGGGTAGCGGGAGGGCCCAGGCAGATACGCAGTATTTT. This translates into CASSLMGSGRAQADTQYF. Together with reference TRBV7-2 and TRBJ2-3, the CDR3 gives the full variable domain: GAGVSQSPSNKVTEKGKDVELRCDPISGHTALYWYRQSLGQGLEFLIYFQGNSAPDKSGLPSDRFSAERTGGSVSTLTIQRTQQEDSAVYLCASSLMGSGRAQADTQYFGPGTRLTVL.

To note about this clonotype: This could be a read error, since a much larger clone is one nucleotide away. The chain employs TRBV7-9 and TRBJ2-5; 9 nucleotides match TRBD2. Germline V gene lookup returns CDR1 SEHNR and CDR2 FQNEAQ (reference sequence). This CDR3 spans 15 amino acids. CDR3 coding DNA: TGTGCCAGCAGCACCTCGACTAGCGGCCAAGAGGCCCAGTACTTC. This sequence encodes CASSTSTSGQEAQYF.

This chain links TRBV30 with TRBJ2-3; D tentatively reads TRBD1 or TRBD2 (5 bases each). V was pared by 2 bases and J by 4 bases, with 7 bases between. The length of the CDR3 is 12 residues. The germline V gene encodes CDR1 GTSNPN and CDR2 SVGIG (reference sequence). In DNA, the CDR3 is TGTGCCTGGAGTAGGGGACCAGATACGCAGTATTTT. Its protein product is CAWSRGPDTQYF.

CDR3 in amino acids: CASSFSPKGGTEAFF. The CDR3 DNA sequence: TGTGCCAGCAGCTTCTCTCCCAAAGGGGGCACTGAAGCTTTCTTT. The V call is TRBV5-6, the J call TRBJ1-1; D is possibly TRBD1 (6 bases). The CDR3 spans 15 residues. Per the germline V gene, CDR1 is SGHDT and CDR2 is YYEEEE. V lost 2 bases and J lost 4, with 15 bases in between.

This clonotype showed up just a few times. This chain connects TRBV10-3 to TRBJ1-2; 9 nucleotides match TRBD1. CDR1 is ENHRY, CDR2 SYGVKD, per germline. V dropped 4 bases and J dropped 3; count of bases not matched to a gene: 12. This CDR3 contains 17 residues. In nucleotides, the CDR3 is TGTGCCATCAGTGGTTTTCCCGGACAGGGGAACGACTATGGCTACACCTTC. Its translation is CAISGFPGQGNDYGYTF.

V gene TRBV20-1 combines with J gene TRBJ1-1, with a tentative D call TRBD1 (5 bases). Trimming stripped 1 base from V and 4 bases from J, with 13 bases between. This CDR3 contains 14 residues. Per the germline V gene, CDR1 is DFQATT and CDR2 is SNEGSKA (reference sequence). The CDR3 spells CSARVPGRGTEAFF. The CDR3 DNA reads TGCAGTGCTAGAGTTCCAGGGAGGGGCACTGAAGCTTTCTTT.

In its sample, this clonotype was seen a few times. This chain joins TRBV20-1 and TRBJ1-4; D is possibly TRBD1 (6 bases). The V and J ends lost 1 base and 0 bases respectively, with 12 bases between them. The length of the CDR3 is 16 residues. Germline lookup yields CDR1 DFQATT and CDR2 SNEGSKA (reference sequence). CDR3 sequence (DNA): TGCAGTGCTAGAGTTGAAGGGGGGGCAACTAATGAAAAACTGTTTTTT. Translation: CSARVEGGATNEKLFF.

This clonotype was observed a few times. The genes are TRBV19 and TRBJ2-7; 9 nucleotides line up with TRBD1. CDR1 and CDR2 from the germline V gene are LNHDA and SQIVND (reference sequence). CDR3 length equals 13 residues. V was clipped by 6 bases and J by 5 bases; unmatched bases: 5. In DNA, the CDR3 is TGTGCCAGTAGGGGGACAGGGAAGAACGAGCAGTACTTC. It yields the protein CASRGTGKNEQYF.

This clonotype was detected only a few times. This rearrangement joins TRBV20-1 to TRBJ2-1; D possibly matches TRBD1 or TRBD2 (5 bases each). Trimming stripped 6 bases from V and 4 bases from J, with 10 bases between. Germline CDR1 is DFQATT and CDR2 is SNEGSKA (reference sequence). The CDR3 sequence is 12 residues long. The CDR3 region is CSAGTAYNEQFF. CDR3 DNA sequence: TGCAGTGCGGGGACCGCATACAATGAGCAGTTCTTC.

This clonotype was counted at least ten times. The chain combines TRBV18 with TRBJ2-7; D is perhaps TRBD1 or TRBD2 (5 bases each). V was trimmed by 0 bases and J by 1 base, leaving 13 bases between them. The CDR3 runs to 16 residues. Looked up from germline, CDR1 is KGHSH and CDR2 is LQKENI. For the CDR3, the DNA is TGTGCCAGCTCACCACCTACGGGGCCCGATTCCTACGAGCAGTACTTC. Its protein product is CASSPPTGPDSYEQYF.

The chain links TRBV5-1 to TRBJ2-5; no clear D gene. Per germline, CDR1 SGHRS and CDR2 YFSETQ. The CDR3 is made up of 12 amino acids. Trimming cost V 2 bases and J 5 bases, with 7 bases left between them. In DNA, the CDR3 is TGCGCCAGCAGCTTCAGTAGGGAGACCCAGTACTTC. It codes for CASSFSRETQYF.

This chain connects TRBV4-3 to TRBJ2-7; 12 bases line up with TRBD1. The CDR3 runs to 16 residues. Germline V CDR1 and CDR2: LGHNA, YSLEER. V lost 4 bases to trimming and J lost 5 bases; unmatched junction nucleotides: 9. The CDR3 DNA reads TGCGCCAGCAGCCCCCAAGCCGGGACAGGGGGCGACGAGCAGTACTTC. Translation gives CASSPQAGTGGDEQYF.

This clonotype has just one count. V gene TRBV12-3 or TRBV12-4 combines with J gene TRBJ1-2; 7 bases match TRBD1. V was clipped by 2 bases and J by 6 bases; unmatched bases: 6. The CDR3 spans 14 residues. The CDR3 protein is CASSLRDRVDGYTF. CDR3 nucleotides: TGTGCCAGCAGTTTAAGGGACAGAGTTGATGGCTACACCTTC.

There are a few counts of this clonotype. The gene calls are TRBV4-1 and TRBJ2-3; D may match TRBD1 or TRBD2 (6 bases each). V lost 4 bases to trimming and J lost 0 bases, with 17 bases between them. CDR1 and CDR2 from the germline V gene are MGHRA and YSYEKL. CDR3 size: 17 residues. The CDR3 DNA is TGCGCCAGCAGCCCCTATTCGGGGGCGGAAAGCACAGATACGCAGTATTTT. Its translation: CASSPYSGAESTDTQYF.

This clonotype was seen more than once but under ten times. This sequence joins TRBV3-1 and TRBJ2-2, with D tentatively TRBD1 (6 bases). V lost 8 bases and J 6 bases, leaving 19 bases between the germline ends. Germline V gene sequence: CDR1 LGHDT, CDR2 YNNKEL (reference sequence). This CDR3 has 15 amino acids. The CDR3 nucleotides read TGTGCCAGCTCTATACAGGGTATTTCCTCCGGGGAGCTGTTTTTT. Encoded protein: CASSIQGISSGELFF.

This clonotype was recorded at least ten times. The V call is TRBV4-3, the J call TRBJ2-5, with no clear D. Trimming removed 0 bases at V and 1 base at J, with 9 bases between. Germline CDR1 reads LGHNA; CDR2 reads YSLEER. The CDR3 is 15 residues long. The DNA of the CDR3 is TGCGCCAGCAGCCAAGATCTCGGCGGCCAAGAGACCCAGTACTTC. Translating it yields CASSQDLGGQETQYF.

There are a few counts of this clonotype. The CDR3 coding sequence is TGTGCCTGGAGGGCGGGACTAGCTCGGACAGATACGCAGTATTTT. Translation: CAWRAGLARTDTQYF. The genes are TRBV30 and TRBJ2-3; 9 bases fit TRBD2. This CDR3 region has 15 residues. The ends lost 3 bases at V and 3 bases at J; junction bases unmatched: 7. Germline loops: CDR1 GTSNPN, CDR2 SVGIG (reference sequence).

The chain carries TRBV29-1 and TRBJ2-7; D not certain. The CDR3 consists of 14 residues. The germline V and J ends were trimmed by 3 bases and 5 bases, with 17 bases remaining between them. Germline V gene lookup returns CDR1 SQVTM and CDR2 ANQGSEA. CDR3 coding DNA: TGCAGCGTTGATTTCTTAGGGCAAGGGCACGAGCAGTACTTC. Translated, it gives CSVDFLGQGHEQYF.